The 18 T cell receptor beta chains below all came from one sample that was sequenced in a study of OX40 agonist ivuxolimab in advanced cancers. Repertoires were generated with immunoSEQ multiplex PCR, while TCRdb's copy carries only in-frame clones and drops some. Of tens of thousands of clones in the sample, around 91% were seen once. The sequencing here drew on CD4+ or CD8+ T cells sorted from blood, taken in a trial of the OX40 agonist ivuxolimab. These receptors originate from an adult with an advanced solid tumor such as melanoma, head and neck, liver or kidney cancer.

V and J are TRBV28 and TRBJ1-2; no clear D. Germline CDR1 reads MDHEN; CDR2 reads SYDVKM. The V and J ends lost 4 bases and 6 bases respectively, with 9 bases between them. The CDR3 runs 12 residues. In DNA, the CDR3 is TGTGCCAGCAGTTCCACAGCCGATGGCTACACCTTC. It specifies CASSSTADGYTF.

The chain uses TRBV5-4 and TRBJ2-7, with 11 bases that match TRBD2. Germline V gives CDR1 SGHNT, CDR2 YYREEE (reference sequence). CDR3 length equals 16 residues. V lost 4 bases and J lost 4; bases outside the gene matches: 10. The CDR3 region is CASSPTLVAGGYEQYF. DNA for the CDR3: TGTGCCAGCAGCCCGACCTTGGTAGCGGGAGGGTACGAGCAGTACTTC.

The chain recombines TRBV7-9 with TRBJ1-1; D perhaps matches TRBD1 (5 bases). The length of the CDR3 is 13 residues. From germline, CDR1 is SEHNR and CDR2 FQNEAQ (reference sequence). V was trimmed by 1 base and J by 5 bases, leaving 8 bases between them. The CDR3, as DNA: TGTGCCAGCAGCTTAGATGGGGGAACTGAAGCTTTCTTT. Protein: CASSLDGGTEAFF.

V usage is TRBV7-9 and J usage is TRBJ2-5, with unresolved D. The CDR3 contains 15 residues. V shed 2 bases and J shed 5 bases, with 15 bases lying between them. Per germline, CDR1 SEHNR and CDR2 FQNEAQ (reference sequence). CDR3 in amino acids: CASSLSDSTWETQYF. In DNA, the CDR3 is TGTGCCAGCAGCTTATCAGACTCGACCTGGGAGACCCAGTACTTC.

The CDR3 reads CASSLVQGTDTQYF. The CDR3 DNA follows: TGCGCCAGCAGCTTGGTGCAGGGGACAGATACGCAGTATTTT. This chain uses TRBV5-1 with TRBJ2-3; a possible D gene is TRBD1 (6 bases). The CDR3 covers 14 residues. Trimming cost V 0 bases and J 3 bases, with 8 bases left between them. CDR1 and CDR2 (germline): SGHRS, YFSETQ.

Written as DNA, the CDR3 is TGTGCCAGCTCACCGTACGACCAAACCTACAATGAGCAGTTCTTC. Amino acid sequence: CASSPYDQTYNEQFF. The V call is TRBV18, the J call TRBJ2-1; no reliable D call. Per germline, CDR1 KGHSH and CDR2 LQKENI. Trimming removed 3 bases from V and 2 bases from J, with 11 bases in between. The CDR3 spans 15 residues. The full variable domain, rest sourced from reference TRBV18 and TRBJ2-1, is NAGVMQNPRHLVRRRGQEARLRCSPMKGHSHVYWYRQLPEEGLKFMVYLQKENIIDESGMPKERFSAEFPKEGPSILRIQQVVRGDSAAYFCASSPYDQTYNEQFFGPGTRLTVL.

The V call is TRBV6-6, the J call TRBJ1-1, with D hard to call. This CDR3 contains 12 residues. Trimming stripped 10 bases from V and 5 bases from J, with 14 bases between. Germline CDR1 reads MNHNY; CDR2 reads SVGAGI (reference sequence). CDR3 bases: TGTGCCATCCGAACCGGCGGGACTGAAGCTTTCTTT. Protein sequence: CAIRTGGTEAFF.

The chain uses TRBV6-5 and TRBJ1-4; tentative D call: TRBD1 (5 bases). The V end was cut by 6 bases, the J end by 5 bases, with 16 bases between. The CDR3 totals 15 residues. Germline V lookup: CDR1 MNHEY, CDR2 SVGAGI. The DNA of the CDR3 is TGTGCCAGCAGGAGGACCGGGACCCTAAATGAAAAACTGTTTTTT. Residues: CASRRTGTLNEKLFF.

This chain connects TRBV2 to TRBJ2-1, with 12 bases matching TRBD2. The CDR3 has 15 residues. Unmatched junction bases numbered 7, after V lost 7 bases and J lost 6 bases. Germline CDR1 reads SNHLY; CDR2 reads FYNNEI. For the CDR3, the DNA is TGTGCCAGCACCAGACTAGCGGGGGCCATCAATGAGCAGTTCTTC. Protein: CASTRLAGAINEQFF.

The chain links TRBV28 to TRBJ1-3; 8 nucleotides align to TRBD1. The CDR3 is 15 residues long. The V segment lost 10 bases and the J segment 1 base; nucleotides outside the gene matches: 9. Per the germline V gene, CDR1 is MDHEN and CDR2 is SYDVKM. The CDR3 DNA sequence: TGTGCCACCTCAGGGGGCTCGGTGTCTGGAAACACCATATATTTT. This encodes CATSGGSVSGNTIYF. The variable domain in full, with the rest retrieved from reference TRBV28 and TRBJ1-3, is DVKVTQSSRYLVKRTGEKVFLECVQDMDHENMFWYRQDPGLGLRLIYFSYDVKMKEKGDIPEGYSVSREKKERFSLILESASTNQTSMYLCATSGGSVSGNTIYFGEGSWLTVV.

The table lists this clone with a few counts. Germline and junction disagree at one end, which may indicate a read error. The gene calls are TRBV18 and TRBJ2-3, with TRBD1 identical over 8 bases. Germline CDR1 reads KGHSH; CDR2 reads LQKENI. The CDR3 consists of 14 residues. The CDR3 bases are TGTGCCAGCTCCCCACAGGGGGTAACAGATACGCAGTATTTT. It encodes CASSPQGVTDTQYF.

V usage is TRBV6-5 and J usage is TRBJ1-2, with 7 positions matching TRBD1. This CDR3 has 14 residues. Per germline, CDR1 MNHEY and CDR2 SVGAGI. Trimming took 6 bases from V and 0 from J; bases not matched to a gene: 4. The CDR3 nucleotides are TGTGCCAGCAGCCGTGGACAGGCTAACTATGGCTACACCTTC. This sequence encodes CASSRGQANYGYTF.

The V call is TRBV6-5, the J call TRBJ1-1, with 7 nucleotides matching TRBD1. This CDR3 has 15 residues. The germline V gene encodes CDR1 MNHEY and CDR2 SVGAGI. V was pared by 0 bases and J by 5 bases, with 6 bases of the junction left unmatched. CDR3 in DNA: TGTGCCAGCAGTTACTCGGGACAGATGGGGACTGAAGCTTTCTTT. Translated, it gives CASSYSGQMGTEAFF.

The gene calls are TRBV6-1 and TRBJ1-2; D unclear. CDR3 length: 13 residues. Trimming cost V 3 bases and J 5 bases, with 10 bases left between them. Per the germline V gene, CDR1 is MNHNS and CDR2 is SASEGT. Here the CDR3 reads CASSERGGYGYTF. CDR3 in DNA: TGTGCCAGCAGTGAGCGGGGAGGGTATGGCTACACCTTC.

The chain is built from TRBV19 and TRBJ2-2, with D maybe TRBD2 (6 bases). CDR3 length: 14 residues. The germline CDR1 and CDR2 sequences are LNHDA and SQIVND (reference sequence). Trimming stripped 7 bases from V and 6 bases from J, with 15 bases between. The CDR3 sequence: CASNPGRDAGELFF. In DNA form, the CDR3 reads TGTGCCAGTAACCCCGGGCGGGATGCCGGGGAGCTGTTTTTT.

CDR3 in amino acids: CASSFGQNTGELFF. CDR3 coding DNA: TGTGCCAGCAGCTTCGGACAGAACACCGGGGAGCTGTTTTTT. The V and J genes are TRBV7-2 and TRBJ2-2; possibly TRBD1 for D (5 bases). There are 14 residues in the CDR3. CDR1 and CDR2 (germline): SGHTA, FQGNSA. The V gene lost 3 bases and the J gene lost 1 base, with 6 bases spanning the gap.

This rearrangement joins TRBV28 to TRBJ1-2; 8 bases are a match to TRBD1. Germline loops: CDR1 MDHEN, CDR2 SYDVKM. The CDR3 sequence is 14 residues long. The CDR3 nucleotides read TGTGCGGCCTTCGGCCAGGGGGCCCCCTATGGCTACACCTTC. This sequence encodes CAAFGQGAPYGYTF.

J is TRBJ2-1 and V is TRBV19, with TRBD2 as a possible D gene (6 bases). This CDR3 is 15 amino acids long. Between the trimmed V and J ends, which lost 5 bases and 9 bases, there was a span of 20 bases. From germline, CDR1 is LNHDA and CDR2 SQIVND (reference sequence). CDR3 in amino acids: CASSSGTSFGGEQFF. CDR3 nucleotides: TGTGCCAGTAGTTCAGGGACTTCCTTTGGTGGTGAGCAGTTCTTC.